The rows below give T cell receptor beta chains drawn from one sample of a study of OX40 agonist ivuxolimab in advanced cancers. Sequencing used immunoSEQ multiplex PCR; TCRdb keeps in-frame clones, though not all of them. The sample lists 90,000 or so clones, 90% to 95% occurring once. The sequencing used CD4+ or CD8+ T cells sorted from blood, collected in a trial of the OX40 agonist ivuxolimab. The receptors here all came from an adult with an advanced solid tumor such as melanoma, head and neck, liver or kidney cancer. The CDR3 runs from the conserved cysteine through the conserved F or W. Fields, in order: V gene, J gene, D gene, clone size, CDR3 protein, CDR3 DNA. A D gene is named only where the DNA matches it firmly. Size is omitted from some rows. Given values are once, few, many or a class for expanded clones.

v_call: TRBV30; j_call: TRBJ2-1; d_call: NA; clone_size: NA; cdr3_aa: CAWDQRLAGEQFF; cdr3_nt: TGTGCCTGGGACCAGAGGCTAGCTGGTGAGCAGTTCTTC
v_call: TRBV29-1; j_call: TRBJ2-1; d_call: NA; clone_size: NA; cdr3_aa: CSVDDLRGEQFF; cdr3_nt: TGCAGCGTTGATGATCTCCGAGGGGAGCAGTTCTTC
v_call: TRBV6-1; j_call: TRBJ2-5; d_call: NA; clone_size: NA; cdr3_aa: CASSESPARETQYF; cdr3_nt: TGTGCCAGCAGCGAATCCCCAGCTCGGGAGACCCAGTACTTC
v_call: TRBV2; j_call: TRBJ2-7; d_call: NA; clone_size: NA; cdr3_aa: CASIQGPPYEQYF; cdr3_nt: TGTGCCAGCATACAGGGACCCCCCTACGAGCAGTACTTC
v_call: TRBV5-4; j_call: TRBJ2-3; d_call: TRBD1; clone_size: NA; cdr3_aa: CASSQPQGARVDTQYF; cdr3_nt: TGTGCCAGCAGCCAACCACAGGGGGCCAGGGTAGATACGCAGTATTTT
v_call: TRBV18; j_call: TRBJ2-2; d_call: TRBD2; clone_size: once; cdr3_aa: CASSRLAVNTGELFF; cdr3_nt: TGTGCCAGCTCACGGCTAGCGGTTAACACCGGGGAGCTGTTTTTT
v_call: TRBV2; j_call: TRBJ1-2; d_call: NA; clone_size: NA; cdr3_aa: CASSLKQGYGGYTF; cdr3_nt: TGTGCCAGCAGCTTAAAACAGGGTTACGGTGGCTACACCTTC
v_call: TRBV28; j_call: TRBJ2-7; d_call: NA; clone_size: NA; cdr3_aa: CATLNPGIEQYF; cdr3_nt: TGTGCCACCTTAAACCCGGGAATCGAGCAGTACTTC
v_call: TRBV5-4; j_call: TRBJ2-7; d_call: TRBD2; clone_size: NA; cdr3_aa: CASSPGLDSYEQYF; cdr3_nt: TGTGCCAGCAGCCCGGGACTAGACTCCTACGAGCAGTACTTC
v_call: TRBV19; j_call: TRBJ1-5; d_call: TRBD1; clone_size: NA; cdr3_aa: CASSGTRGLGPQHF; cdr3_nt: TGTGCCAGTAGTGGGACCAGGGGGCTCGGGCCCCAGCATTTT
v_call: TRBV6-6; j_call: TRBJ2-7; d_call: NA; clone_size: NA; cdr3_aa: CASSQISGYYEQYF; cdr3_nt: TGTGCCAGCAGTCAAATCTCAGGTTACTACGAGCAGTACTTC
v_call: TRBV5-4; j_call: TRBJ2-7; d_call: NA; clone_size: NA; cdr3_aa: CASSLWAGQEQYF; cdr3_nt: TGTGCCAGCAGCTTGTGGGCAGGGCAGGAGCAGTACTTC
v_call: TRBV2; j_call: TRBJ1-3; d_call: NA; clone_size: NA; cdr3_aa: CASSEQGSYSGNTIYF; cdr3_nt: TGTGCCAGCAGTGAACAGGGGTCCTACTCTGGAAACACCATATATTTT
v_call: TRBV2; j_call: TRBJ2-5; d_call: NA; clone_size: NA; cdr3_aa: CASSESTGRAGTQYF; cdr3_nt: TGTGCCAGCAGTGAAAGTACAGGCCGTGCGGGGACCCAGTACTTC
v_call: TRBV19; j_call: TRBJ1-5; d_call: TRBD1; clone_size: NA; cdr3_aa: CASSIGQGLGQPQHF; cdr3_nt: TGTGCCAGTAGTATCGGACAGGGTCTGGGTCAGCCCCAGCATTTT
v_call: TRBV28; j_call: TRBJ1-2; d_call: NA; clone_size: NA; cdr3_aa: CASVGLGYGYTF; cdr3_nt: TGTGCCAGCGTGGGGCTGGGCTATGGCTACACCTTC
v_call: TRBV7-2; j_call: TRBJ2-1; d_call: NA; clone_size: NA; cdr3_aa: CASSPWASDNEQFF; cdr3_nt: TGTGCCAGCAGCCCGTGGGCTAGCGACAATGAGCAGTTCTTC
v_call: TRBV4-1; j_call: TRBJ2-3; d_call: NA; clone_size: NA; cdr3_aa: CASSQGRTTRSTDTQYF; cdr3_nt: TGCGCCAGCAGCCAAGGGCGGACTACCAGAAGCACAGATACGCAGTATTTT
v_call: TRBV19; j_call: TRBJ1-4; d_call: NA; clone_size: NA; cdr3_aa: CASSILAGSNEKLFF; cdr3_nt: TGTGCCAGTAGTATACTGGCAGGGTCTAATGAAAAACTGTTTTTT
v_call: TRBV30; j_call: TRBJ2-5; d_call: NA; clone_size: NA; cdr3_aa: CAWSQLDGGTQYF; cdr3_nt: TGTGCCTGGAGTCAGCTGGACGGGGGGACCCAGTACTTC
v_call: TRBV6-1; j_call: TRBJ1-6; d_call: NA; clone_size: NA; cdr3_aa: CAAARGGLYSPLHF; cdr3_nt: TGTGCCGCAGCACGTGGGGGTCTGTATTCACCCCTCCACTTT
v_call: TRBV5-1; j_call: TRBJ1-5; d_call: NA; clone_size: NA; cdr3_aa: CASSLDWTTGQPQHF; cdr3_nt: TGCGCCAGCAGCTTGGATTGGACAACGGGTCAGCCCCAGCATTTT
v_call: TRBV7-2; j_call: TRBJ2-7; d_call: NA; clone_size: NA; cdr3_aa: CASSTGTGYEQYF; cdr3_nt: TGTGCCAGCAGCACCGGGACCGGCTACGAGCAGTACTTC
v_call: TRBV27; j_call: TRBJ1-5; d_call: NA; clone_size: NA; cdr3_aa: CASSQGRAYNQPQHF; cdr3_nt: TGTGCCAGCAGCCAGGGCAGGGCTTACAATCAGCCCCAGCATTTT
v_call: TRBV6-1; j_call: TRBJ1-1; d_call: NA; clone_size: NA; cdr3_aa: CASSTAPNTEAFF; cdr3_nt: TGTGCCAGCAGCACAGCTCCGAACACTGAAGCTTTCTTT
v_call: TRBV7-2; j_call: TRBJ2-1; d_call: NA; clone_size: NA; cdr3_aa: CASSFPPAEQFF; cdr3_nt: TGTGCCAGCAGCTTCCCTCCGGCTGAGCAGTTCTTC
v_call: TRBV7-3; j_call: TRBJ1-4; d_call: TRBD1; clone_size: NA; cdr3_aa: CASSHGQGRNQVFF; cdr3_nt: TGTGCCAGCAGCCATGGACAGGGGAGGAACCAGGTGTTTTTT
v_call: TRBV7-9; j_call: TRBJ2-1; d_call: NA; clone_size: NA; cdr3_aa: CASGYNEQFF; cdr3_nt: TGTGCCAGCGGTTACAATGAGCAGTTCTTC
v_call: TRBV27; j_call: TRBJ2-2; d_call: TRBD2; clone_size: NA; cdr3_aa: CASRMLAGGHRELFF; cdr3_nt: TGTGCCAGCAGAATGCTAGCGGGAGGGCACCGGGAGCTGTTTTTT
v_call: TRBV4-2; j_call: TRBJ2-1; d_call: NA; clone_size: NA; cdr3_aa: CASSQDRLAIDEQFF; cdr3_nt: TGTGCCAGCAGCCAAGATAGATTAGCCATCGATGAGCAGTTCTTC
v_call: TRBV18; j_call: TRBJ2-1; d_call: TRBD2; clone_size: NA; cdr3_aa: CASSPPTSGRKNEQFF; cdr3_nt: TGTGCCAGCTCACCGCCGACTAGCGGGAGGAAGAATGAGCAGTTCTTC
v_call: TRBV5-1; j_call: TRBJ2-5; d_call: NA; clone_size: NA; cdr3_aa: CASSRSQGVAGSQETQYF; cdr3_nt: TGCGCCAGCAGCCGCTCGCAGGGGGTAGCGGGGTCCCAAGAGACCCAGTACTTC
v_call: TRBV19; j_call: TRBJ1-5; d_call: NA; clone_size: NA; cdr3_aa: CASSGAYGNQPQHF; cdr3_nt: TGTGCCAGTTCGGGGGCCTATGGCAATCAGCCCCAGCATTTT
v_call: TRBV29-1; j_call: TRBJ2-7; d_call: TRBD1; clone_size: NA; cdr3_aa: CSVEEPTGAGEQYF; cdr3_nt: TGCAGCGTTGAAGAACCGACAGGGGCGGGAGAGCAGTACTTC
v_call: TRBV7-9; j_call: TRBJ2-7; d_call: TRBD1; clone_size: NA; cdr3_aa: CASSLAGDRGRYEQYF; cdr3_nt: TGTGCCAGCAGCTTAGCAGGGGACAGGGGGCGATACGAGCAGTACTTC
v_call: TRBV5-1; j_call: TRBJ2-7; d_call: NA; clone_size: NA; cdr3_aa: CASSLEGGVKDEQYF; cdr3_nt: TGCGCCAGCAGCTTGGAGGGGGGAGTGAAGGACGAGCAGTACTTC
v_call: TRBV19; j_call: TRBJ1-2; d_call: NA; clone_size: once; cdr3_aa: CASRAGGGSYYGYTF; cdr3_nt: TGTGCCAGTAGGGCCGGGGGGGGCAGCTACTATGGCTACACCTTC
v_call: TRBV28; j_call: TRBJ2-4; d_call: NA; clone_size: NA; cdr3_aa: CASRPTSPSTLQYF; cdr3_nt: TGTGCCAGCAGACCGACAAGTCCTAGCACCTTGCAGTACTTC
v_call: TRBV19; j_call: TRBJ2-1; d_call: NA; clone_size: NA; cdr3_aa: CASSGTEQFF; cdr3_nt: TGTGCCAGTAGTGGGACAGAGCAGTTCTTC
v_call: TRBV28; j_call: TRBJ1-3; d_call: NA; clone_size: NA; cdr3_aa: CASSFLDRSVSGNTIYF; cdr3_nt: TGTGCCAGCAGTTTCCTAGACAGATCCGTCTCTGGAAACACCATATATTTT
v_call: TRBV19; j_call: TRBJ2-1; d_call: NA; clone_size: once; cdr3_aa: CASSIGLASYNEQFF; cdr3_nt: TGTGCCAGTAGTATAGGTCTAGCGTCCTACAATGAGCAGTTCTTC
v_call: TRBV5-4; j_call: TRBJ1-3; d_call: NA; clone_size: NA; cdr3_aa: CASSNQGMNTIYF; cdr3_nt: TGTGCCAGCAGCAATCAGGGGATGAACACCATATATTTT
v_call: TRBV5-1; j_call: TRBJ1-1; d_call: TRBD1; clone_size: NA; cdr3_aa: CASSTTGDTEAFF; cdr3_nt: TGCGCCAGCAGCACGACAGGGGACACTGAAGCTTTCTTT
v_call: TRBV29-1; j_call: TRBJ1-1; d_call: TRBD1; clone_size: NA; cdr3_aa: CSVGQGAGTEAFF; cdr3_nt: TGCAGCGTTGGACAGGGGGCAGGGACTGAAGCTTTCTTT
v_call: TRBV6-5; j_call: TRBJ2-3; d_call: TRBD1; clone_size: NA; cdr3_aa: CASRDRATDTQYF; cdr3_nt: TGTGCCAGCCGAGACAGGGCAACAGATACGCAGTATTTT
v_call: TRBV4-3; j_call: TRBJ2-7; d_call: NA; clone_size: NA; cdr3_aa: CASSQGQEALYEQYF; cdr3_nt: TGCGCCAGCAGCCAAGGACAGGAGGCCCTCTACGAGCAGTACTTC
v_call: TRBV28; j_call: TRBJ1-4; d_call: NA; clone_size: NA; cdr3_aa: CASKNTGLNNEKLFF; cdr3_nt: TGTGCCAGCAAAAATACAGGGCTGAATAATGAAAAACTGTTTTTT
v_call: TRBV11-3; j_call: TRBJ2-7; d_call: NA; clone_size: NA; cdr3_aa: CASSLVRQAYEQYF; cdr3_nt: TGTGCCAGCAGCTTAGTCCGACAGGCCTACGAGCAGTACTTC
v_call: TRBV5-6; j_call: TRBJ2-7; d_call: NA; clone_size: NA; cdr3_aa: CASSFGDIYEQYF; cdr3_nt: TGTGCCAGCAGCTTCGGCGACATCTACGAGCAGTACTTC
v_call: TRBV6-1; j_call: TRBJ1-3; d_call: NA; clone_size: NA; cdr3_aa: CASREGLISGNTIYF; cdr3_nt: TGTGCCAGCAGGGAAGGGTTGATCTCTGGAAACACCATATATTTT
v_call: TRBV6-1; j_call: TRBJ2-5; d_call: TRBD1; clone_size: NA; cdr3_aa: CASSEVGQGGETQYF; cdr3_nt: TGTGCCAGCAGTGAAGTGGGACAGGGGGGGGAGACCCAGTACTTC
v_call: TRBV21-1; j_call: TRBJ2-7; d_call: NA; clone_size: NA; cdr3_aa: CASSKEPGGRVREQYF; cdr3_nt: TGTGCCAGCAGCAAAGAGCCGGGCGGGAGGGTCCGGGAGCAGTACTTC
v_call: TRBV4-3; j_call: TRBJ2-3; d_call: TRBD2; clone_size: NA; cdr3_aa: CASGGRAGDTQYF; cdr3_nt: TGCGCCAGCGGCGGGAGAGCCGGAGATACGCAGTATTTT
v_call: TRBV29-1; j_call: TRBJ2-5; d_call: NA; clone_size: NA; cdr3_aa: CSAASSGETQYF; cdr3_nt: TGCAGCGCCGCTTCCTCAGGGGAGACCCAGTACTTC
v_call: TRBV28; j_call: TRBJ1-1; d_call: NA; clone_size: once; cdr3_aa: CASRDSRVVAEAFF; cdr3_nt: TGTGCCAGCAGGGATTCCAGGGTGGTGGCTGAAGCTTTCTTT
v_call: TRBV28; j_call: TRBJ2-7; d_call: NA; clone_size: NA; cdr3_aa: CASSFLTGSYEQYF; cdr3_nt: TGTGCCAGCAGTTTCCTGACAGGCTCCTACGAGCAGTACTTC
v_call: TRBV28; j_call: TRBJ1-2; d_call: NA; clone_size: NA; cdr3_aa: CASSLRVYGYTF; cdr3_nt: TGTGCCAGCAGTTTAAGGGTATATGGCTACACCTTC
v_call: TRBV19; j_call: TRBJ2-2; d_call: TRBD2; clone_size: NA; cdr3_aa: CASRTHSGDPGRVGELFF; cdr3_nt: TGTGCCAGTAGGACGCATAGCGGGGACCCCGGGAGGGTCGGGGAGCTGTTTTTT
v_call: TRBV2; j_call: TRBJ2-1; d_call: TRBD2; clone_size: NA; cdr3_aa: CASSGDRLAVPYEQFF; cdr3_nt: TGTGCCAGCAGTGGAGATCGACTAGCGGTCCCTTATGAGCAGTTCTTC
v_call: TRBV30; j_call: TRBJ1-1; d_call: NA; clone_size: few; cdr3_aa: CASNIGGEAFF; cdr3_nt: TGTGCCTCTAATATCGGGGGTGAAGCTTTCTTT